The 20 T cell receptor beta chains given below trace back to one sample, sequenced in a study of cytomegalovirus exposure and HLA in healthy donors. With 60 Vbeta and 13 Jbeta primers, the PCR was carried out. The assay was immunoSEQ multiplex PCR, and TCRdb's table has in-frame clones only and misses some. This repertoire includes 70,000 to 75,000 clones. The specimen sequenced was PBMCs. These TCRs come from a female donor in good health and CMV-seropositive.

The CDR3 loop is CASSYSIEGGYEQYF. CDR3 in DNA: TGTGCCAGCAGTTACTCGATTGAAGGAGGCTACGAGCAGTACTTC. This chain uses TRBV6-6 with TRBJ2-7; perhaps TRBD2 as D (5 bases). Germline V gene sequence: CDR1 MNHNY, CDR2 SVGAGI (reference sequence). The germline V and J ends were trimmed by 0 bases and 3 bases, with 12 bases remaining between them. The CDR3 loop spans 15 amino acids.

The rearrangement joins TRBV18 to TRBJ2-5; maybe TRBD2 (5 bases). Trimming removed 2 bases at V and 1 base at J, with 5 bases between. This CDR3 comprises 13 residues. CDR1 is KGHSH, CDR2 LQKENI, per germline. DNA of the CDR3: TGTGCCAGCTCACCAGGGAGCCAAGAGACCCAGTACTTC. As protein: CASSPGSQETQYF.

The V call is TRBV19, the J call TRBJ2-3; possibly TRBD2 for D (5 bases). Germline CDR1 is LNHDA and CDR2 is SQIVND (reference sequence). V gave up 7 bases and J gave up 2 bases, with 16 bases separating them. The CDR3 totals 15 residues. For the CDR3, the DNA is TGTGCCAGTACCAGTCGCGGGCTAGACACAGATACGCAGTATTTT. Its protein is CASTSRGLDTDTQYF.

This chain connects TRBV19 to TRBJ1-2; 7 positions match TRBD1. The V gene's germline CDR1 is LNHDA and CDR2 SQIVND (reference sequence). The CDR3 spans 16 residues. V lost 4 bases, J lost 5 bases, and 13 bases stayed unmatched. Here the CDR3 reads CASSTPTGAAGYGYTF. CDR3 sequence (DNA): TGTGCCAGTAGTACCCCTACAGGGGCAGCTGGGTATGGCTACACCTTC.

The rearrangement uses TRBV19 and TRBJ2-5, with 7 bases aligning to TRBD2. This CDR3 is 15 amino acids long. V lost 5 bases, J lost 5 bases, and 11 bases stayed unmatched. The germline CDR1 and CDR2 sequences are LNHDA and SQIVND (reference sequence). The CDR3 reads CASSPPAGWGETQYF. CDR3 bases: TGTGCCAGTAGTCCACCAGCGGGATGGGGGGAGACCCAGTACTTC.

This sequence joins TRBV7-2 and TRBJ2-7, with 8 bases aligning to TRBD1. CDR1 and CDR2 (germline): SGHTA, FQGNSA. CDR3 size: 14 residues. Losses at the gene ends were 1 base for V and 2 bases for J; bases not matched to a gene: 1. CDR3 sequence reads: CASSLVQGAYEQYF. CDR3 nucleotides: TGTGCCAGCAGCTTAGTACAGGGGGCCTACGAGCAGTACTTC.

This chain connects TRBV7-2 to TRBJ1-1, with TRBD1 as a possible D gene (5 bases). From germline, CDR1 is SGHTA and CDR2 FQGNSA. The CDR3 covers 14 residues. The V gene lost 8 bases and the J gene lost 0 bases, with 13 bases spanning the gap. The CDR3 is CASRGGTLNTEAFF. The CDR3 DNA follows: TGTGCCAGCCGCGGGGGGACCTTGAACACTGAAGCTTTCTTT. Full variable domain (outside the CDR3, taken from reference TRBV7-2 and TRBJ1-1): GAGVSQSPSNKVTEKGKDVELRCDPISGHTALYWYRQSLGQGLEFLIYFQGNSAPDKSGLPSDRFSAERTGGSVSTLTIQRTQQEDSAVYLCASRGGTLNTEAFFGQGTRLTVV.

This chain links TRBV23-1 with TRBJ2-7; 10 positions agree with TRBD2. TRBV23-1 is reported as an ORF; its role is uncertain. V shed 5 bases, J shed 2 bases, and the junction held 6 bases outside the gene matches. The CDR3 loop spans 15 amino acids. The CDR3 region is CASSSLAGGAYEQYF. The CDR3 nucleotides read TGCGCCAGCAGTTCGTTAGCGGGAGGCGCCTACGAGCAGTACTTC.

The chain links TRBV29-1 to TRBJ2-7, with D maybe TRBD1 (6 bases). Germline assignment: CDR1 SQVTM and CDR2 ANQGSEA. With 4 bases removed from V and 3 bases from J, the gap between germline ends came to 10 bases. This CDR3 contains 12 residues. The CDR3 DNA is TGCAGCGTTGGACAGGTCCTCTACGAGCAGTACTTC. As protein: CSVGQVLYEQYF.

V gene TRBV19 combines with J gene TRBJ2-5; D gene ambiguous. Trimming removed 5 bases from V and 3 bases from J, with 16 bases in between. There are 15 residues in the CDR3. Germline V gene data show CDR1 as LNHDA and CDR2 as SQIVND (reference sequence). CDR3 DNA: TGTGCCAGTAGTGCACAAGGATCAGGAAAAGAGACCCAGTACTTC. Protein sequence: CASSAQGSGKETQYF.

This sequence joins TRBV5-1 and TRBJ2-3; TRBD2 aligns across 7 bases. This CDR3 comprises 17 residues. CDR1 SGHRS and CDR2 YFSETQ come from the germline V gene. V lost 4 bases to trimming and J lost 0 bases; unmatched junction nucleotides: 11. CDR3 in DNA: TGCGCCAGCAGCCCGGGGGGACTCGACCGGAGCACAGATACGCAGTATTTT. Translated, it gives CASSPGGLDRSTDTQYF.

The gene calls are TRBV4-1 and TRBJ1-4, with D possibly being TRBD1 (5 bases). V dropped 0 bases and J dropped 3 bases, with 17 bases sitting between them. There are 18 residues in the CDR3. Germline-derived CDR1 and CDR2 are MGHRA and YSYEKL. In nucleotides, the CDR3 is TGCGCCAGCAGCCAAGAAAGCGTTGGGGCAGGGCCTAATGAAAAACTGTTTTTT. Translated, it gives CASSQESVGAGPNEKLFF.

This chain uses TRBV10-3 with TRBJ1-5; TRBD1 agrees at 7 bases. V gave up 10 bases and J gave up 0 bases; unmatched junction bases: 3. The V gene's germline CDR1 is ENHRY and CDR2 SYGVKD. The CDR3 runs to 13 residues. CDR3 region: CASGTASNQPQHF. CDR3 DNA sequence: TGTGCCAGCGGGACAGCTAGCAATCAGCCCCAGCATTTT.

The CDR3 DNA reads as TGTGCCAGCAGCTTAATGGGTAGCGGGGGGGTAGTAGATACGCAGTATTTT. Translation gives CASSLMGSGGVVDTQYF. This sequence joins TRBV7-3 and TRBJ2-3, with 11 bases fitting TRBD2. V was clipped by 1 base and J by 5 bases; unmatched bases: 8. Looked up from germline, CDR1 is SGHTA and CDR2 is FQGTGA. The CDR3 sequence is 17 residues long.

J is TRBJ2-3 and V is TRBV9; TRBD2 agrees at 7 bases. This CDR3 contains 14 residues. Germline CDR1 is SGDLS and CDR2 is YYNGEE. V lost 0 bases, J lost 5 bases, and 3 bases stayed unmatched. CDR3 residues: CASSVDGGKDTQYF. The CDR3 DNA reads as TGTGCCAGCAGCGTAGACGGGGGGAAAGATACGCAGTATTTT.

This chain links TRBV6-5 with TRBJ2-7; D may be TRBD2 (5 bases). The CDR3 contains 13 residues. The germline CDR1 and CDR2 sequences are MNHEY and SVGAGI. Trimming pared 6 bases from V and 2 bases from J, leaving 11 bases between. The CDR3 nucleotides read TGTGCCAGCAGCCTACGGGGAACCTACGAGCAGTACTTC. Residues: CASSLRGTYEQYF.

This CDR3 reads CASRPGGAGTYEQYF. As DNA, the CDR3 is TGTGCCAGCAGACCAGGGGGCGCGGGGACCTACGAGCAGTACTTC. The genes are TRBV28 and TRBJ2-7; 8 nucleotides agree with TRBD1. The CDR3 is made up of 15 amino acids. The ends lost 6 bases at V and 2 bases at J; junction bases unmatched: 9. CDR1 is MDHEN, CDR2 SYDVKM, per germline.

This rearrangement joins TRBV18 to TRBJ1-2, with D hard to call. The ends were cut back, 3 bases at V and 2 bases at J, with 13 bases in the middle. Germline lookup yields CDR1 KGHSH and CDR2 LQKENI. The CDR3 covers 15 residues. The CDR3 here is CASSPPREENYGYTF. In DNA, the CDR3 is TGTGCCAGCTCACCGCCTCGGGAAGAGAACTATGGCTACACCTTC.

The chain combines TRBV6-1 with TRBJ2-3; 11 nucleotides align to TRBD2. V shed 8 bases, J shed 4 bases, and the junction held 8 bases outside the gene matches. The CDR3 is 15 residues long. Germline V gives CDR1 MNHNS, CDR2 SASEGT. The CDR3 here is CASLAGGAGADTQYF. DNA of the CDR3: TGTGCCAGCTTAGCGGGAGGGGCCGGCGCAGATACGCAGTATTTT.

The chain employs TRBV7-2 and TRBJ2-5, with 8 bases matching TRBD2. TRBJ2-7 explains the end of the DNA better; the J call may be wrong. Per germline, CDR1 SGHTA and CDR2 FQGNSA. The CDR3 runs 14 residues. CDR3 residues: CASSLGSGAYEQYF. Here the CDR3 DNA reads TGTGCCAGCAGCTTAGGTAGCGGGGCCTACGAGCAGTACTTC.